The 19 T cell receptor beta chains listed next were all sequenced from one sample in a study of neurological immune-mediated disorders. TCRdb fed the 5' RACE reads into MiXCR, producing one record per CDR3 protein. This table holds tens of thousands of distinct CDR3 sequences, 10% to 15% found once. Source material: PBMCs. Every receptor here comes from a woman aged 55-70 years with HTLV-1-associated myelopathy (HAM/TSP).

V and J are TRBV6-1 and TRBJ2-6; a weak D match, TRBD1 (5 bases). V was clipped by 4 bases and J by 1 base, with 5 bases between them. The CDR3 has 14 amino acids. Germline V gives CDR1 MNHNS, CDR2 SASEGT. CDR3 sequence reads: CASSAGSGANVLTF. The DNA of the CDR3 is TGTGCCAGCAGTGCAGGGTCTGGGGCCAACGTCCTGACTTTC.

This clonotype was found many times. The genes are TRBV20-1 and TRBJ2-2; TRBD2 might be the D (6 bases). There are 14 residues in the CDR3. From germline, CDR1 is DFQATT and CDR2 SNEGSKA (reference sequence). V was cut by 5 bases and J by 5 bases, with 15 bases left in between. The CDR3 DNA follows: TGCAGTGCTGCAAGGAGCGGGTGGACCGGGGAGCTGTTTTTT. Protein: CSAARSGWTGELFF.

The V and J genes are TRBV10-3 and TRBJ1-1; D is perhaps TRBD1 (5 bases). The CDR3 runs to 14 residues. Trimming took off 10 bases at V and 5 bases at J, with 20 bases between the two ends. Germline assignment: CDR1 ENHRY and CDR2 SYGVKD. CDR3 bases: TGTGCCACAGAGAACCGGGTCGGGGGAACTGAAGCTTTCTTT. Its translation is CATENRVGGTEAFF.

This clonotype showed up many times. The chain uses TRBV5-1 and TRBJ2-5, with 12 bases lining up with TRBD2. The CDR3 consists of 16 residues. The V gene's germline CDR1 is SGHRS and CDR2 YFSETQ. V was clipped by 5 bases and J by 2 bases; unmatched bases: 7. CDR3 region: CASRHGLAGTQETQYF. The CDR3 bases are TGCGCCAGCAGACACGGACTAGCGGGAACGCAAGAGACCCAGTACTTC. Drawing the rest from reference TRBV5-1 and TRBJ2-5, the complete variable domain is KAGVTQTPRYLIKTRGQQVTLSCSPISGHRSVSWYQQTPGQGLQFLFEYFSETQRNKGNFPGRFSGRQFSNSRSEMNVSTLELGDSALYLCASRHGLAGTQETQYFGPGTRLLVL.

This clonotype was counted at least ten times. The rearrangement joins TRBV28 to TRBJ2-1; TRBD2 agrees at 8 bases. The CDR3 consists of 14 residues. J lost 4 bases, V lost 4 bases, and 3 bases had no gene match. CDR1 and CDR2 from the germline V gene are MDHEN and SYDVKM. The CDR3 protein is CASSYSGMYNEQFF. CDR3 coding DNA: TGTGCCAGCAGTTATAGCGGGATGTACAATGAGCAGTTCTTC.

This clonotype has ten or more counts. CDR3 coding DNA: TGTGCCAGCTCACCACCGAGCGGGGCAGATACGCAGTATTTT. The encoded protein is CASSPPSGADTQYF. The chain combines TRBV18 with TRBJ2-3, with 7 bases identical to TRBD2. The CDR3 runs 14 residues. Germline V gene sequence: CDR1 KGHSH, CDR2 LQKENI. Trimming cost V 0 bases and J 4 bases; bases outside gene matches: 1.

CDR3 DNA: TGCAGTGCTAGAGATAGGAGACTAGCGACCACAGATACGCAGTATTTT. Protein: CSARDRRLATTDTQYF. The chain recombines TRBV20-1 with TRBJ2-3; TRBD2 matches 8 bases. The CDR3 consists of 16 residues. V dropped 0 bases and J dropped 2; count of bases not matched to a gene: 7. Germline V gives CDR1 DFQATT, CDR2 SNEGSKA (reference sequence).

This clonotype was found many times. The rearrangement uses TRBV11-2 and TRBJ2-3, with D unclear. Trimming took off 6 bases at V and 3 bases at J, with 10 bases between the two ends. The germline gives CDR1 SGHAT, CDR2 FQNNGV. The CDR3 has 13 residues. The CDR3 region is CASRPGGTDTQYF. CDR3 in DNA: TGTGCCAGCAGGCCGGGTGGGACAGATACGCAGTATTTT.

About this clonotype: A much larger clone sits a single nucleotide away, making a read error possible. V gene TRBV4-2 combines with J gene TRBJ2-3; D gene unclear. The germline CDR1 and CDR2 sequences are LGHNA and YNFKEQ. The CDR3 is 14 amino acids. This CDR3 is CVSSQVQGTDTQYF. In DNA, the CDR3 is TGTGTCAGCAGCCAAGTCCAGGGCACAGATACGCAGTATTTT.

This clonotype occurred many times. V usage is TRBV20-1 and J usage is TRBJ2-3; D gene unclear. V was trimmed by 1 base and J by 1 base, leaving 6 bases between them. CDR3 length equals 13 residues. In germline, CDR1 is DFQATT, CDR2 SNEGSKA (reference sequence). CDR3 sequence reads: CSARVTGTDTQYF. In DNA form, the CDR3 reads TGCAGTGCTAGAGTCACAGGCACAGATACGCAGTATTTT.

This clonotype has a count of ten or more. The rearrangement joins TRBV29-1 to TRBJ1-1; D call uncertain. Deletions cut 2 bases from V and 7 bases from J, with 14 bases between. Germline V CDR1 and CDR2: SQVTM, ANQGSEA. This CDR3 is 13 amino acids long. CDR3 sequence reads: CSVERGYMSEAFF. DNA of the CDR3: TGCAGCGTTGAACGCGGGTACATGAGTGAAGCTTTCTTT. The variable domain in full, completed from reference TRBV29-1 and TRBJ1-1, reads SAVISQKPSRDICQRGTSLTIQCQVDSQVTMMFWYRQQPGQSLTLIATANQGSEATYESGFVIDKFPISRPNLTFSTLTVSNMSPEDSSIYLCSVERGYMSEAFFGQGTRLTVV.

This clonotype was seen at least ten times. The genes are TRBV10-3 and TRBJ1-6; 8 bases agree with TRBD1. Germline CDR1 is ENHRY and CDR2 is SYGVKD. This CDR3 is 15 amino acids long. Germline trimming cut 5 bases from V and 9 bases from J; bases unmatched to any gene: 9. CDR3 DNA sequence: TGTGCCATCAGTACGGACAGGGACGGTGGTTCACCCCTCCACTTT. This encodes CAISTDRDGGSPLHF.

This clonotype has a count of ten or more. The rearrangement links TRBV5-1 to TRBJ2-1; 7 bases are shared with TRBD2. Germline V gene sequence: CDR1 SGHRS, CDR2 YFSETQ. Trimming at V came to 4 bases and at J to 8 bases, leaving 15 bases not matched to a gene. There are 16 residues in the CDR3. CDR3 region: CASSPKDAAGIDEQFF. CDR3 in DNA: TGCGCCAGCAGCCCCAAGGATGCAGCGGGAATCGATGAGCAGTTCTTC. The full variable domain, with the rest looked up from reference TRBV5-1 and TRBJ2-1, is KAGVTQTPRYLIKTRGQQVTLSCSPISGHRSVSWYQQTPGQGLQFLFEYFSETQRNKGNFPGRFSGRQFSNSRSEMNVSTLELGDSALYLCASSPKDAAGIDEQFFGPGTRLTVL.

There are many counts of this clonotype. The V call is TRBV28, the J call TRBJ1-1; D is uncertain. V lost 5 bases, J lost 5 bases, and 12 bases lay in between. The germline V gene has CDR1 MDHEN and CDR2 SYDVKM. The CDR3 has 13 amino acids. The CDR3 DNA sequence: TGTGCCAGCAGTCCAATAAAGGAGACTGAAGCTTTCTTT. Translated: CASSPIKETEAFF.

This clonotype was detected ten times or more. The CDR3 loop is CSAIPGLAQNIQYF. CDR3 nucleotides: TGCAGTGCTATCCCGGGACTAGCGCAAAACATTCAGTACTTC. The chain combines TRBV20-1 with TRBJ2-4, with 10 bases lining up with TRBD2. The CDR3 covers 14 residues. The V gene's germline CDR1 is DFQATT and CDR2 SNEGSKA (reference sequence). Trimming took 4 bases from V and 5 from J; bases not matched to a gene: 5.

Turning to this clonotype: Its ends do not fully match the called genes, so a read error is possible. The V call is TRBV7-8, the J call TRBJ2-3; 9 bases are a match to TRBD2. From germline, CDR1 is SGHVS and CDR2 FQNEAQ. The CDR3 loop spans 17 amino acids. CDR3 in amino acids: CASSPLGSGRTPDMQYF. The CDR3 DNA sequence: TGTGCCAGCAGCCCCCTGGGGAGCGGGAGGACCCCCGATATGCAGTATTTT.

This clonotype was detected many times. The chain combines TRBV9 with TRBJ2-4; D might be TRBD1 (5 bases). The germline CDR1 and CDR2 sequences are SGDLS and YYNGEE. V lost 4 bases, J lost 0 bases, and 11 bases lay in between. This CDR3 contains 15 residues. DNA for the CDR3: TGTGCCAGCAGCCAAAGACAGTTAGCCAAAAACATTCAGTACTTC. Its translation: CASSQRQLAKNIQYF.

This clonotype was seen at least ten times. The CDR3 bases are TGTGCCAGCAGCTTGGCGGGAGGTTGGAATGAGCAGTTCTTC. The encoded protein is CASSLAGGWNEQFF. The genes are TRBV7-2 and TRBJ2-1; 8 bases are a match to TRBD2. The CDR3 has 14 amino acids. From germline, CDR1 is SGHTA and CDR2 FQGNSA. Germline trimming cut 3 bases from V and 7 bases from J; bases unmatched to any gene: 5.

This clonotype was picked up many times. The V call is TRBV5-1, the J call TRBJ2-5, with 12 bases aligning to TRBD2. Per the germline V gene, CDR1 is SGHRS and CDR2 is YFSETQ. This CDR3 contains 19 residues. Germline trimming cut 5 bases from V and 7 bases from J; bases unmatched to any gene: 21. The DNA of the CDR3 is TGCGCCAGCAGGGTGCGGACTAGCGGGGTCCAAGAGATAGGAGGGACCCAGTACTTC. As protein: CASRVRTSGVQEIGGTQYF.